Sequencing of this T cell receptor (beta chain) was carried out in a study of Tregs in tolerant kidney transplant recipients. About this clone itself: One end of the junction does not line up with germline, which may come from a read error.

The CDR3 is made up of 16 amino acids. Germline V CDR1 and CDR2: MNHNS, SASEGT. Produced via immunoSEQ multiplex PCR; TCRdb's table is partial and in-frame only. The repertoire has fewer than 80,000 clones, more than 95% of them found once; the top ten carry 0.34%. The material was Tregs from blood, obtained before the transplant. The chain uses TRBV6-1 and TRBJ1-2; D uncertain. The clonotype comes from a human donor who received a combined kidney and bone marrow transplant. The CDR3 is CASSEGSGSLNYGYTF. In nucleotides, the CDR3 is TGTGCCAGCAGCGAAGGTTCTGGGAGTCTTAACTATGGCTACACCTTC.